This entry features one TCR beta chain sequence. Other DNA sequences within the sample encode an identical CDR3. The CDR3 covers 14 residues. CDR1 is MNHEY and CDR2 is SVGAGI in the germline V gene. Trimming removed 3 bases at V and 0 bases at J, with 6 bases between. The data are from a study of blood T cell repertoires in COVID-19. Only in-frame clones appear in the TCRdb table, and some are missing; sequencing was by immunoSEQ multiplex PCR. The data contain about 350,000 clones, roughly nine tenths of them singletons. Participant-reported clinical history was the basis for cohort assignment. The chain recombines TRBV6-5 with TRBJ1-3; D gene uncertain. Sequencing used PBMCs or T cells enriched from blood (not recorded which). This clonotype originated in a woman in her twenties or thirties who had recovered from COVID-19. The DNA for the CDR3 is TGTGCCAGCAGTTATCGCAGCTCTGGAAACACCATATATTTT. Translated, it gives CASSYRSSGNTIYF.